This T cell receptor beta chain emerged from a study of T-cell reconstitution after alpha-beta-depleted transplantation in children. Whole-study findings and limits: At around two months after transplant, the alpha-beta T cells were reportedly derived from several hundred expanded clones that came from non-depleted graft cells. Once a year had passed after transplant, T-cell counts and diversity came mostly from newly produced T cells. Where some patients showed high TCRbeta diversity at day 60, it came from recipient T cells and thymic progenitors that had survived.

Per germline, CDR1 SGHRS and CDR2 YFSETQ. V was trimmed by 4 bases and J by 0 bases, leaving 11 bases between them. This CDR3 is 14 amino acids long. With respect to this clonotype: Its antigen is still unknown.

TCRbeta library construction was performed incorporating unique molecular identifiers. TCRdb analysed the PCR reads with MiXCR anew, one entry per CDR3 protein. The sample has approximately 130,000 distinct CDR3 sequences; approximately 8.7% are singletons. The clonotype comes from a girl under three years old who had a stem cell transplant for combined immunodeficiency, so the T cells may come from the graft donor. V is TRBV5-1 and J is TRBJ2-7, with D unclear. Sample: PBMCs, mostly from graft donor cells, taken 180 days after TCRalphabeta/CD19-depleted stem cell transplant. CDR3 residues: CASSPDGYSYEQYF. CDR3 DNA: TGCGCCAGCAGCCCGGACGGTTACTCCTACGAGCAGTACTTC.